The 14 T cell receptor beta chains given below trace back to one sample, sequenced in a study of glioma-infiltrating T cells after dendritic cell vaccination. TCRdb's table, derived via immunoSEQ multiplex PCR, lists solely in-frame clones and lacks some. The profile shows 85,000 to 95,000 clones, approximately 90% of them singletons. Sample: blood, taken before dendritic cell vaccination. Receptors originate from a human donor with glioblastoma.

The V gene is TRBV7-2, the J gene TRBJ2-7, with D tentatively TRBD2 (5 bases). Trimming took off 1 base at V and 4 bases at J, with 17 bases between the two ends. From germline, CDR1 is SGHTA and CDR2 FQGNSA. There are 16 residues in the CDR3. The CDR3 sequence: CASSLVSSGGSYEQYF. In nucleotides, the CDR3 is TGTGCCAGCAGCTTAGTATCCAGCGGAGGTTCTTACGAGCAGTACTTC.

The rearrangement links TRBV6-1 to TRBJ2-3, with TRBD2 matching 8 bases. The CDR3 has 14 residues. CDR1 is MNHNS and CDR2 is SASEGT in the germline V gene. Trimming took 6 bases from V and 4 from J; bases not matched to a gene: 6. This CDR3 reads CASRASGGADTQYF. CDR3 bases: TGTGCCAGCAGAGCCTCGGGGGGGGCAGATACGCAGTATTTT.

The gene calls are TRBV4-3 and TRBJ1-2; TRBD1 agrees at 8 bases. The length of the CDR3 is 15 residues. V dropped 4 bases and J dropped 3; count of bases not matched to a gene: 7. Germline CDR1 is LGHNA and CDR2 is YSLEER. CDR3 loop: CASSPSGTGDYGYTF. As DNA, the CDR3 is TGCGCCAGCAGCCCCAGCGGGACAGGTGACTATGGCTACACCTTC.

The chain recombines TRBV11-2 with TRBJ2-7, with 7 bases aligning to TRBD2. Unmatched junction bases numbered 9, after V lost 5 bases and J lost 2 bases. Germline CDR1 SGHAT, CDR2 FQNNGV. The CDR3 length is 15 residues. The CDR3 reads CASSREVSPAYEQYF. The CDR3 nucleotides read TGTGCCAGCAGCCGGGAGGTGAGTCCGGCCTACGAGCAGTACTTC.

This clone was recorded only once. The chain couples TRBV19 to TRBJ1-3; D remains unclear. The CDR3 has 13 amino acids. V lost 3 bases and J lost 3, with 6 bases in between. The germline gives CDR1 LNHDA, CDR2 SQIVND (reference sequence). The CDR3: CASSIPFGNTIYF. The CDR3 nucleotides read TGTGCCAGTAGTATTCCTTTTGGAAACACCATATATTTT.

This chain connects TRBV29-1 to TRBJ1-1; tentatively, D is TRBD1 (5 bases). Looked up from germline, CDR1 is SQVTM and CDR2 is ANQGSEA. Trimming took 7 bases from V and 5 from J, leaving 20 bases between them. The CDR3 is made up of 14 amino acids. The CDR3 sequence is CSANWGGSGTEAFF. CDR3 nucleotide sequence: TGCAGCGCTAACTGGGGGGGAAGCGGGACTGAAGCTTTCTTT.

The chain links TRBV7-2 to TRBJ2-5, with 9 bases that match TRBD2. The CDR3 totals 16 residues. V shed 0 bases, J shed 4 bases, and the junction held 6 bases outside the gene matches. Germline V CDR1 and CDR2: SGHTA, FQGNSA. The CDR3 sequence is CASSLAMRGGPETQYF. The CDR3 coding sequence is TGTGCCAGCAGCTTAGCGATGCGGGGGGGCCCAGAGACCCAGTACTTC.

The genes are TRBV28 and TRBJ1-2, with TRBD1 as a possible D gene (5 bases). The germline CDR1 and CDR2 sequences are MDHEN and SYDVKM. The CDR3 runs to 13 residues. Trimming took 6 bases from V and 8 from J, leaving 16 bases between them. The CDR3 reads CASSSTRERGYTF. CDR3 sequence (DNA): TGTGCCAGCAGCTCGACCAGGGAAAGGGGCTACACCTTC.

V is TRBV27 and J is TRBJ2-2; 7 positions match TRBD1. The CDR3 sequence is 15 residues long. The germline CDR1 and CDR2 sequences are MNHEY and SMNVEV (reference sequence). With V trimmed by 4 bases and J by 4 bases, 6 bases remained unmatched. CDR3 protein: CASSSRTGGTGELFF. Here the CDR3 DNA reads TGTGCCAGCAGTTCACGGACAGGCGGCACCGGGGAGCTGTTTTTT.

The V call is TRBV7-3, the J call TRBJ2-5, with D possibly TRBD1 on 7 matching bases. With 4 bases removed from V and 4 bases from J, the gap between germline ends came to 13 bases. The CDR3 covers 14 residues. CDR1 SGHTA and CDR2 FQGTGA come from the germline V gene. In nucleotides, the CDR3 is TGTGCCAGCAGCTACCAGGGGGGAGGAGAGACCCAGTACTTC. Its protein product is CASSYQGGGETQYF.

This chain uses TRBV13 with TRBJ2-4, with D tentatively TRBD2 (6 bases). CDR1 and CDR2 (germline): PRHDT, FYEKMQ (reference sequence). CDR3 size: 16 residues. V was trimmed by 5 bases and J by 3 bases, leaving 17 bases between them. The chain's CDR3 is CASSPAGGEGKNIQYF. The CDR3 DNA reads TGTGCCAGCAGCCCCGCCGGCGGGGAAGGCAAAAACATTCAGTACTTC.

The chain is built from TRBV7-2 and TRBJ2-5; D gene ambiguous. Trimming removed 0 bases at V and 5 bases at J, with 13 bases between. CDR1 SGHTA and CDR2 FQGNSA come from the germline V gene. This CDR3 is built from 15 residues. CDR3 sequence (DNA): TGTGCCAGCAGCTTAGCGGCTAGTCGGTCGGAGACCCAGTACTTC. Encoded protein: CASSLAASRSETQYF.

This clone showed up just a few times. The chain joins TRBV4-1 to TRBJ2-7; weak D call: TRBD2 (6 bases). The germline V gene has CDR1 MGHRA and CDR2 YSYEKL. V was trimmed by 0 bases and J by 5 bases, leaving 17 bases between them. The CDR3 runs to 16 residues. The CDR3 sequence is CASSQDTSGVGHEQYF. DNA of the CDR3: TGCGCCAGCAGCCAAGATACATCGGGAGTCGGGCACGAGCAGTACTTC.

This clone was counted once. The chain couples TRBV4-1 to TRBJ2-7, with D possibly being TRBD1 (6 bases). This CDR3 is built from 14 residues. The V gene lost 4 bases and the J gene lost 4 bases, with 14 bases spanning the gap. Germline V gene lookup returns CDR1 MGHRA and CDR2 YSYEKL. CDR3 nucleotides: TGCGCCAGCAGCCGGCCAGGGGAGAGGTACGAGCAGTACTTC. It translates to CASSRPGERYEQYF.